The source of this T cell receptor beta chain is a study of T cells after posttransplantation cyclophosphamide. A word on this clone: Its antigen remains unidentified.

Treatment was busulfan-fludarabine conditioning, a marrow graft, and cyclophosphamide on days +3 and +4. Study results and limitations: Donor CD8+ memory clones often dominated recipient blood repertoires at later times.

The CDR3 contains 18 residues. The V and J ends lost 3 bases and 2 bases, in that order; junction bases with no gene match: 8. Germline V gene sequence: CDR1 ENHRY, CDR2 SYGVKD. Clones were sequenced by immunoSEQ multiplex PCR, and TCRdb holds only the in-frame ones, with some missing. The table lists tens of thousands of clones, 85% to 90% of them singletons, with roughly 12% in the top ten. The chain uses TRBV10-3 and TRBJ2-5, with TRBD2 matching 14 bases. This TCR came from a female patient between 30 and 39 years old who received an allogeneic stem cell transplant from an unrelated donor, was CMV-positive, and had no GVHD. Some T cells may have originated in the graft donor. The sample in question was PBMCs, obtained after allogeneic stem cell transplant with posttransplant cyclophosphamide. The CDR3 nucleotides are TGTGCCATCAGTGATTTGCCGACTAGCGGGGGGGCTCAAGAGACCCAGTACTTC. This sequence encodes CAISDLPTSGGAQETQYF.